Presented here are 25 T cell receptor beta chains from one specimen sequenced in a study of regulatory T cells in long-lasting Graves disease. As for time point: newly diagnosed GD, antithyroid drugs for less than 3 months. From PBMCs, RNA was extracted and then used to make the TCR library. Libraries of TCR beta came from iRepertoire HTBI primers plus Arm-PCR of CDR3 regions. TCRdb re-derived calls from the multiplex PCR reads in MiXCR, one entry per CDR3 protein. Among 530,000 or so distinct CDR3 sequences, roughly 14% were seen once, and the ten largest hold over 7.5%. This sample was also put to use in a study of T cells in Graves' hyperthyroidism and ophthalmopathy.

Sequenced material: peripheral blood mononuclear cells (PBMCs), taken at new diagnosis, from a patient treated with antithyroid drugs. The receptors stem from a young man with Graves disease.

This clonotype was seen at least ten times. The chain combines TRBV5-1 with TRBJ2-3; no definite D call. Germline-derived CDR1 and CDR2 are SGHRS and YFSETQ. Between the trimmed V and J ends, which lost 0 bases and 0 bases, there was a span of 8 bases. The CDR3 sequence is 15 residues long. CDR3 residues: CASSLDGSSTDTQYF. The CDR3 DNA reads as TGCGCCAGCAGCTTGGACGGATCTAGCACAGATACGCAGTATTTT.

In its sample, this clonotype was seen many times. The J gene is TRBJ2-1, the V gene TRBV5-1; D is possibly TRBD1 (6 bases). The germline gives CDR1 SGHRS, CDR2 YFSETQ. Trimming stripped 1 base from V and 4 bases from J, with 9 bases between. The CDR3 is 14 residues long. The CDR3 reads CASSLPDSYNEQFF. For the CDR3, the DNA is TGCGCCAGCAGCTTGCCGGACAGTTACAATGAGCAGTTCTTC.

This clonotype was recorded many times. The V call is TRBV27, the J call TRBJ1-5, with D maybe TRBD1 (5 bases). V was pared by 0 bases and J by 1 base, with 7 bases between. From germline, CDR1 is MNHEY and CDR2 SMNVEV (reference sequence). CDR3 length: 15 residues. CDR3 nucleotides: TGTGCCAGCAGTTTATCGGCAGGGAGCAATCAGCCCCAGCATTTT. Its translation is CASSLSAGSNQPQHF.

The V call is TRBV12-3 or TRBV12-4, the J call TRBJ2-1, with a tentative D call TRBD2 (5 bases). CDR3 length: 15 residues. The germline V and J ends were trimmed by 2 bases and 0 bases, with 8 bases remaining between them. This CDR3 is CASSLPGSSYNEQFF. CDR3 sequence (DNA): TGTGCCAGCAGTTTACCGGGAAGCTCCTACAATGAGCAGTTCTTC.

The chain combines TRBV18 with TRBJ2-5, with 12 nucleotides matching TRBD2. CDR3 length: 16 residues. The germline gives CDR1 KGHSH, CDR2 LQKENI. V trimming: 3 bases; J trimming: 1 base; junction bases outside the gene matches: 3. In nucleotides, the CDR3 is TGTGCCAGCTCACCGACTAGCGGGAGCGTCCAAGAGACCCAGTACTTC. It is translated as CASSPTSGSVQETQYF.

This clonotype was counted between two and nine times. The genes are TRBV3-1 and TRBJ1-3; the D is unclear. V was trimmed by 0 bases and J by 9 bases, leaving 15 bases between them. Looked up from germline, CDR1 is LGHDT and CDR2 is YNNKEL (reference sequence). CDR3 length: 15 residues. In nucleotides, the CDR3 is TGTGCCAGCAGCCAAGATATCGTCAGAATCGGCACCATATATTTT. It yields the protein CASSQDIVRIGTIYF. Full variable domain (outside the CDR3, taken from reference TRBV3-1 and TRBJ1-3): DTAVSQTPKYLVTQMGNDKSIKCEQNLGHDTMYWYKQDSKKFLKIMFSYNNKELIINETVPNRFSPKSPDKAHLNLHINSLELGDSAVYFCASSQDIVRIGTIYFGEGSWLTVV.

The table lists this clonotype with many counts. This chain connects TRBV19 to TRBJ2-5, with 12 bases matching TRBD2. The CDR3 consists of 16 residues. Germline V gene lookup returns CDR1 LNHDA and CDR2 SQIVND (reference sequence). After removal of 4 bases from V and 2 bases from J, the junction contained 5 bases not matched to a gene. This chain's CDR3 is CASSSGLAGLQETQYF. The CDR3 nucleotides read TGTGCCAGTAGTAGTGGACTAGCGGGACTTCAAGAGACCCAGTACTTC. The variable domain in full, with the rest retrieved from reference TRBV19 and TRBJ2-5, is DGGITQSPKYLFRKEGQNVTLSCEQNLNHDAMYWYRQDPGQGLRLIYYSQIVNDFQKGDIAEGYSVSREKKESFPLTVTSAQKNPTAFYLCASSSGLAGLQETQYFGPGTRLLVL.

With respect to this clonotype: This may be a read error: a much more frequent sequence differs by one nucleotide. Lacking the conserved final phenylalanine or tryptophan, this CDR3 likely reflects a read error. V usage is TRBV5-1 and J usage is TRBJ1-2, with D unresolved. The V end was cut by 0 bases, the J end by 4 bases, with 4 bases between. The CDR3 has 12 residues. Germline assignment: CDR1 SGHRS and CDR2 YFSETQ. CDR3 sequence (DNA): TGCGCCAGCAGCTTGGTCGGCTATGGCTACACCCTC. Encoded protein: CASSLVGYGYTL.

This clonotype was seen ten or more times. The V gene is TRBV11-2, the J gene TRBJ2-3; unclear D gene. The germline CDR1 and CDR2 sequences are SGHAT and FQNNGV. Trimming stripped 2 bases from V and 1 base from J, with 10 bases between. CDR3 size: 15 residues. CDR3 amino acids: CASSLSSFGTDTQYF. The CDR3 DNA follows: TGTGCCAGCAGCTTATCTAGTTTCGGCACAGATACGCAGTATTTT.

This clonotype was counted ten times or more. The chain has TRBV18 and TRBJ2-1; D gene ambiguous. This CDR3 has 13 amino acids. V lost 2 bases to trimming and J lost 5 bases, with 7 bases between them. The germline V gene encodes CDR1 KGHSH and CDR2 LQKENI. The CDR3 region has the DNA TGTGCCAGCTCACCAGACTTTAACAATGAGCAGTTCTTC. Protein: CASSPDFNNEQFF.

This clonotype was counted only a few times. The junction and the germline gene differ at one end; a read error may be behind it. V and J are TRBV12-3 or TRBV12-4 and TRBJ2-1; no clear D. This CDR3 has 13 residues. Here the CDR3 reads CASSLGGPNGQFF. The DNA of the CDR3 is TGTGCCAGCAGTTTAGGGGGTCCCAATGGGCAGTTCTTC.

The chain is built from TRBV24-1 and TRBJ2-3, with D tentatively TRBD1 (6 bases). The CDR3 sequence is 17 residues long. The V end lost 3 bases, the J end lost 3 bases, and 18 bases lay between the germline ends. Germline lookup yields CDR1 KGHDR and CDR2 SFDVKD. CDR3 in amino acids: CATSDPSRGSGTDTQYF. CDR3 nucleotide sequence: TGTGCCACCAGTGATCCCTCGAGGGGGTCGGGGACAGATACGCAGTATTTT.

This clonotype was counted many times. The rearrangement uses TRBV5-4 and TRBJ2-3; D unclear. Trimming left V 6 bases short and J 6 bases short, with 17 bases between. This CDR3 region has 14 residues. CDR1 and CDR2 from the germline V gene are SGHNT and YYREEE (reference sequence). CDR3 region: CASNQRGEGDTQYF. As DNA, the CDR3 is TGTGCCAGCAACCAACGAGGAGAAGGGGATACGCAGTATTTT.

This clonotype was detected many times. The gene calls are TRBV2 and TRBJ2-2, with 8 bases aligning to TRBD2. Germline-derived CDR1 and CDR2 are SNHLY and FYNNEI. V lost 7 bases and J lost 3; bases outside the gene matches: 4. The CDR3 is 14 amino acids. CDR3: CASTREGDTGELFF. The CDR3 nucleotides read TGTGCCAGCACTCGGGAGGGTGACACCGGGGAGCTGTTTTTT.

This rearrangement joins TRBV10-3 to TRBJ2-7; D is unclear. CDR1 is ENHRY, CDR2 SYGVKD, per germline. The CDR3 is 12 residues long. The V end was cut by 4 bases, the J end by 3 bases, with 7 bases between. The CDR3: CAISVADYEQYF. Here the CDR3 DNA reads TGTGCCATCAGTGTGGCCGACTACGAGCAGTACTTC.

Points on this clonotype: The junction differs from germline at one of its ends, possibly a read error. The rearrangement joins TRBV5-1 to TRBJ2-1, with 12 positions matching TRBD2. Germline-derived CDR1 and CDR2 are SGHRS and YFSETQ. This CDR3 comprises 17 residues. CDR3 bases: TGCGCCAGCGGCTTGGGACTAGCGGGTAGGCTTTACAATGAGCAGTTCTTC. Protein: CASGLGLAGRLYNEQFF.

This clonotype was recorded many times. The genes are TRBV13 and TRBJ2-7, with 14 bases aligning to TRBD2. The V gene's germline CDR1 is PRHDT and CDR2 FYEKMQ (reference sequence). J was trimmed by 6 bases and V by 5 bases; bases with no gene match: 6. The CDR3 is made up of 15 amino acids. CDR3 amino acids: CASSPGLAGGIEQYF. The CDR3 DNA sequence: TGTGCCAGCAGCCCCGGACTAGCGGGGGGAATCGAGCAGTACTTC.

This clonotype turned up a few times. CDR3 amino acids: CASSPYGKGSTDTQYF. DNA of the CDR3: TGTGCCAGCAGCCCCTACGGGAAGGGGAGCACAGATACGCAGTATTTT. The chain recombines TRBV28 with TRBJ2-3; D tentatively fits TRBD1 or TRBD2 (5 bases each). Trimming left V 6 bases short and J 0 bases short, with 16 bases between. The CDR3 runs 16 residues. Germline loops: CDR1 MDHEN, CDR2 SYDVKM.

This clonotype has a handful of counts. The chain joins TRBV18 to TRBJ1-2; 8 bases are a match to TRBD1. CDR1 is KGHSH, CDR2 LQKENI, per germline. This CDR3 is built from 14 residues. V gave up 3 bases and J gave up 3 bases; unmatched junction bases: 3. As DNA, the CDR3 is TGTGCCAGCTCACCTGGACAGGGTGACTATGGCTACACCTTC. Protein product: CASSPGQGDYGYTF. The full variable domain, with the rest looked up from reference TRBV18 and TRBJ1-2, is NAGVMQNPRHLVRRRGQEARLRCSPMKGHSHVYWYRQLPEEGLKFMVYLQKENIIDESGMPKERFSAEFPKEGPSILRIQQVVRGDSAAYFCASSPGQGDYGYTFGSGTRLTVV.

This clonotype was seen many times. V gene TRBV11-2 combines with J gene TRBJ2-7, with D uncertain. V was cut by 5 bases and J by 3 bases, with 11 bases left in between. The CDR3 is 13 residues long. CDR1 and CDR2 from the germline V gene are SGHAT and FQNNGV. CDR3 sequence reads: CASSPVRVYEQYF. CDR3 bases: TGTGCCAGCAGCCCCGTAAGAGTCTACGAGCAGTACTTC.

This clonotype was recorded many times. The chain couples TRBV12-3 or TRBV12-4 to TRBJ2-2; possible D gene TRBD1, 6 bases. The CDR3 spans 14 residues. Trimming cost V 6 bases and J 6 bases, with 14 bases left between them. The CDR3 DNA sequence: TGTGCCAGCAGCCTTACAGGGCTATCCGGGGAGCTGTTTTTT. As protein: CASSLTGLSGELFF.

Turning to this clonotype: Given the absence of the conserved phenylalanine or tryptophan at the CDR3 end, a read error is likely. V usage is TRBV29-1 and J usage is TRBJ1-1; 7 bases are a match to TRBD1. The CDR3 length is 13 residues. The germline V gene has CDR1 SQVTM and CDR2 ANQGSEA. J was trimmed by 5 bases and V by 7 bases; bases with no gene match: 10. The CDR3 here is CSAPTGRGTEAFL. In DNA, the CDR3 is TGCAGCGCGCCGACAGGGAGGGGGACTGAAGCTTTCCTT.

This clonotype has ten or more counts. In nucleotides, the CDR3 is TGCAGTGCTAGTGTCGGTGGACCTGGAAACACCATATATTTT. Translating it yields CSASVGGPGNTIYF. V usage is TRBV20-1 and J usage is TRBJ1-3; D uncertain. V shed 3 bases and J shed 2 bases, with 11 bases lying between them. The CDR3 spans 14 residues. The germline V gene has CDR1 DFQATT and CDR2 SNEGSKA (reference sequence).

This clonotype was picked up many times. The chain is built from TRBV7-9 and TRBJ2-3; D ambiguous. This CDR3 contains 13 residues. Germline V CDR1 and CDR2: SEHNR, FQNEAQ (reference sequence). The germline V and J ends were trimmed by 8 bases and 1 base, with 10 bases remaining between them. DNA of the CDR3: TGTGCCAGCGGTACTGGGCGCACAGATACGCAGTATTTT. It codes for CASGTGRTDTQYF.

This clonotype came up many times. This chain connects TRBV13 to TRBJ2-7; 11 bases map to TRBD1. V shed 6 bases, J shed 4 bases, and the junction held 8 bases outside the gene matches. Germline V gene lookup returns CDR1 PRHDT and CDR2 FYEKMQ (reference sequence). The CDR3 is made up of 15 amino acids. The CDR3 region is CASSGRTGGPYEQYF. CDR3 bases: TGTGCCAGCAGTGGACGGACAGGGGGCCCTTACGAGCAGTACTTC.